This T cell receptor (beta chain) was sequenced during a study of cytomegalovirus exposure and HLA in healthy donors. Study details: Within an early data release were around 87 million unique TCRs drawn from HLA-typed donors.

On this clone itself: Its antigen is undetermined.

Study-level results: Clonal expansion, a later analysis showed, was greater in HLA-associated TCR beta chains than in equally common others.

PCR amplification relied on 60 Vbeta primers (plus 13 Jbeta primers). TCRdb's copy holds only in-frame clones and misses some; the assay was immunoSEQ multiplex PCR. This sample contains about 200,000 clones. J lost 5 bases, V lost 2 bases, and 4 bases had no gene match. The germline CDR1 and CDR2 sequences are GTSNPN and SVGIG (reference sequence). The CDR3 spans 13 residues. The rearrangement joins TRBV30 to TRBJ2-5, with 8 bases matching TRBD1. The clonotype originates from a boy aged 10-17 years in good health and CMV-seronegative. The sample was PBMCs. CDR3 protein: CAWSKDRAETQYF. CDR3 DNA: TGTGCCTGGAGTAAGGACAGGGCGGAGACCCAGTACTTC. Using reference TRBV30 and TRBJ2-5 for the parts outside the CDR3, the full variable domain is SQTIHQWPATLVQPVGSPLSLECTVEGTSNPNLYWYRQAAGRGLQLLFYSVGIGQISSEVPQNLSASRPQDRQFILSSKKLLLSDSGFYLCAWSKDRAETQYFGPGTRLLVL.